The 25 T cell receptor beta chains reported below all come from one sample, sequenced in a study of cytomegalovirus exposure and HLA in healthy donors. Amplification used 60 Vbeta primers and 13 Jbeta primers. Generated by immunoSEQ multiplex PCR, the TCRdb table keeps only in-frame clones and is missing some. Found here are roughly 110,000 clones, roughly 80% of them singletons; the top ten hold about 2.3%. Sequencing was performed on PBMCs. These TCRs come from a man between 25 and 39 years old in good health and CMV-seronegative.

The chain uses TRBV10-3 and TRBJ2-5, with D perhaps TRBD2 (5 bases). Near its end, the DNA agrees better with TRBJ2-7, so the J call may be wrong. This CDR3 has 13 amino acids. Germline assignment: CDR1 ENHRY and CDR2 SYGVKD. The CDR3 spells CAISEPGFYEQYF. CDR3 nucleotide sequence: TGTGCCATCAGTGAGCCGGGATTCTACGAGCAGTACTTC.

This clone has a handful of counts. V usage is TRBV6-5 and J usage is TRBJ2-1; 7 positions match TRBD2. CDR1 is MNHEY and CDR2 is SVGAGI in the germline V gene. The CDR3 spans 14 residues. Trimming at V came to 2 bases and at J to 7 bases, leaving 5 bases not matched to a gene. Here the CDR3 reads CASSYGRAGNEQFF. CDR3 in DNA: TGTGCCAGCAGTTACGGGAGGGCCGGGAATGAGCAGTTCTTC.

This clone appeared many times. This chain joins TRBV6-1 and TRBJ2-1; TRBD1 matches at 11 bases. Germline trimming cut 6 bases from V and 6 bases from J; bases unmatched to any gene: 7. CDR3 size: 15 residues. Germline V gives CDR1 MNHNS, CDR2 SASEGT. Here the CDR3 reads CASSEIGTGGNEQFF. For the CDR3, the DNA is TGTGCCAGCAGCGAAATCGGGACAGGGGGCAATGAGCAGTTCTTC.

The CDR3 DNA is TGTGCCACCAGCTTTCATACAGGGGCTGAAAAACTGTTTTTT. Amino acids: CATSFHTGAEKLFF. V usage is TRBV15 and J usage is TRBJ1-4, with TRBD1 matching over 7 bases. V lost 5 bases to trimming and J lost 7 bases; unmatched junction nucleotides: 7. There are 14 residues in the CDR3. The germline V gene encodes CDR1 LNHNV and CDR2 YYDKDF (reference sequence).

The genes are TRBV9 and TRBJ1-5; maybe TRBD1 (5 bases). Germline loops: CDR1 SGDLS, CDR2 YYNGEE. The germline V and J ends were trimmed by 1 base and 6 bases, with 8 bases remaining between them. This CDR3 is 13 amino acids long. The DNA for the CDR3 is TGTGCCAGCAGCGTATCAGGGATTCAGCCCCAGCATTTT. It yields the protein CASSVSGIQPQHF.

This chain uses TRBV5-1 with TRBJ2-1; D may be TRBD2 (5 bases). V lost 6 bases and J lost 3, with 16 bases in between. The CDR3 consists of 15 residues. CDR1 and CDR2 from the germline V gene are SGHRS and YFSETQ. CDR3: CASTPLETNYNEQFF. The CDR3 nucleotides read TGCGCCAGCACCCCCTTGGAGACTAACTACAATGAGCAGTTCTTC. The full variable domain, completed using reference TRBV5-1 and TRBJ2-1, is KAGVTQTPRYLIKTRGQQVTLSCSPISGHRSVSWYQQTPGQGLQFLFEYFSETQRNKGNFPGRFSGRQFSNSRSEMNVSTLELGDSALYLCASTPLETNYNEQFFGPGTRLTVL.

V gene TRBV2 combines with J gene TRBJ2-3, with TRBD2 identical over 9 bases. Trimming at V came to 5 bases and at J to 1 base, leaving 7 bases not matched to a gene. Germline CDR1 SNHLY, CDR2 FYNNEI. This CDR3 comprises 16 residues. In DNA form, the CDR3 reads TGTGCCAGCAGTTCTAAGGGACTAGCTCGCACAGATACGCAGTATTTT. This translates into CASSSKGLARTDTQYF.

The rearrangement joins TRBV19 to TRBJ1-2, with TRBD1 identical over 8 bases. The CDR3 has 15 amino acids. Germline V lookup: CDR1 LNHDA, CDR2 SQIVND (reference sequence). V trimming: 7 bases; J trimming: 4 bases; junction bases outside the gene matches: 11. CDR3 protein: CASTPSDRVSYGYTF. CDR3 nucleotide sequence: TGTGCCAGTACCCCATCGGACAGGGTGAGCTATGGCTACACCTTC.

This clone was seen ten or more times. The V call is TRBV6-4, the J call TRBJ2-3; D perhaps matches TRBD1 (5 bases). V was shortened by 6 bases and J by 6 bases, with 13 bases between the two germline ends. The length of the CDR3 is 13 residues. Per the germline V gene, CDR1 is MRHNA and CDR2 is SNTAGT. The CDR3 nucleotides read TGTGCCAGCAGCGGACAATCTGAGGATACGCAGTATTTT. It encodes CASSGQSEDTQYF.

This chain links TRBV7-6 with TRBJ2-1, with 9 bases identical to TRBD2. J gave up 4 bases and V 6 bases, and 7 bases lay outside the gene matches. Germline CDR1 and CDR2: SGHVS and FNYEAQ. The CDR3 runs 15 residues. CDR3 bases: TGTGCCAGCAGGCCCCTAGCGGGAAGTTACAATGAGCAGTTCTTC. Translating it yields CASRPLAGSYNEQFF.

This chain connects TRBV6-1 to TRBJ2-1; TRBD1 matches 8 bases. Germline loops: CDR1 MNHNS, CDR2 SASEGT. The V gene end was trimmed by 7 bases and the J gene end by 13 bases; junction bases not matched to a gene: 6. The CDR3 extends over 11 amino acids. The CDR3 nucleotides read TGTGCCAGCACCCTGGACAGGGACCAGTTCTTC. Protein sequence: CASTLDRDQFF.

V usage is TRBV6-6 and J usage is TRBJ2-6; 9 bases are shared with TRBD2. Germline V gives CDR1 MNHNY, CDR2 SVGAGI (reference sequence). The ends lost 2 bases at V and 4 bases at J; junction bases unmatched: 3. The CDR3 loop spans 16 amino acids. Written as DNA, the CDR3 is TGTGCCAGCAGTTACGGGCTAGCGGGGGGGGCCAACGTCCTGACTTTC. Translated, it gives CASSYGLAGGANVLTF.

CDR3 region: CASSPQQGYSTTHNYGYTF. In DNA, the CDR3 is TGCGCCAGCAGCCCCCAACAGGGCTACTCCACTACCCATAACTATGGCTACACCTTC. This chain links TRBV4-1 with TRBJ1-2; a possible D gene is TRBD1 (6 bases). There are 19 residues in the CDR3. With 4 bases removed from V and 1 base from J, the gap between germline ends came to 25 bases. Germline CDR1 and CDR2: MGHRA and YSYEKL.

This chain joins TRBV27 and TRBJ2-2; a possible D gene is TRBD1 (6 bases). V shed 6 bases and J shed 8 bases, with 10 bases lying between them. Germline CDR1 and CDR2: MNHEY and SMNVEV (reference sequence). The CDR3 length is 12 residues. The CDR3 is CASSITGGELFF. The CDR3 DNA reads TGTGCCAGCAGCATAACAGGGGGGGAGCTGTTTTTT.

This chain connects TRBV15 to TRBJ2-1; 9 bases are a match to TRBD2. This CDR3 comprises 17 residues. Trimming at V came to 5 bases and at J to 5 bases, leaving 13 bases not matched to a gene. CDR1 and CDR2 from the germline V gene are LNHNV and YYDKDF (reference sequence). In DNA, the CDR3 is TGTGCCACCAGCCGTCAGGGGTCCACTAGCGGGCACAATGAGCAGTTCTTC. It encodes CATSRQGSTSGHNEQFF.

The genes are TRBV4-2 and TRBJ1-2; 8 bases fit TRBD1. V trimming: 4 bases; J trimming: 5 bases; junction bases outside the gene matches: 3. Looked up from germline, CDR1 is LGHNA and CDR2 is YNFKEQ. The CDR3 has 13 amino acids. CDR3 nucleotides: TGTGCCAGCAGCCGTGGACAGGGATATGGCTACACCTTC. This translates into CASSRGQGYGYTF.

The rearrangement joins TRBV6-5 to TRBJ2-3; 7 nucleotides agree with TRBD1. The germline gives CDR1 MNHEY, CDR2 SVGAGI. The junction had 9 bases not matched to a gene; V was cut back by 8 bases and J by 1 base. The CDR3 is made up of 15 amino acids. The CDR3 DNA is TGTGCCAGCGGCTCAACAGGGGCCGGCACAGATACGCAGTATTTT. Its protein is CASGSTGAGTDTQYF.

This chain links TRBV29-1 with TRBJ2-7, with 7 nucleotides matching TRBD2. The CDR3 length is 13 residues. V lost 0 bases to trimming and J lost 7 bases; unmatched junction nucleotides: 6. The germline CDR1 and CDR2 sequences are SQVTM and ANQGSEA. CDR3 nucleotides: TGCAGCGTTGAAGATTCTCCTAGCGGTGAGCAGTACTTC. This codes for CSVEDSPSGEQYF.

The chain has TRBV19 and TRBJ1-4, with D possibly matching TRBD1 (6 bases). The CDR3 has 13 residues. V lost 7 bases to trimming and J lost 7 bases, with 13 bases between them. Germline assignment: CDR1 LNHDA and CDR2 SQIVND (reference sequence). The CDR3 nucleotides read TGTGCCAGTACCACGACAGGACCTGAAAAACTGTTTTTT. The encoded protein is CASTTTGPEKLFF.

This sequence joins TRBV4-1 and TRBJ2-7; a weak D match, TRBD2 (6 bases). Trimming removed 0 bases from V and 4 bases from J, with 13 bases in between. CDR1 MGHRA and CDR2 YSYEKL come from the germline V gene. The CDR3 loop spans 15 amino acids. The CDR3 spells CASSQDSQGGYEQYF. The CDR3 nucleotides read TGCGCCAGCAGCCAAGATTCGCAGGGAGGTTACGAGCAGTACTTC.

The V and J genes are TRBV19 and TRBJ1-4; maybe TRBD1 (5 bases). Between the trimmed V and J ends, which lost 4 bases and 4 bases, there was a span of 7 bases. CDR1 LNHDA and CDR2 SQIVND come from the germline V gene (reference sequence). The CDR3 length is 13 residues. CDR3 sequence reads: CASSRGLNEKLFF. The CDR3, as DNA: TGTGCCAGTAGTAGGGGACTTAATGAAAAACTGTTTTTT.

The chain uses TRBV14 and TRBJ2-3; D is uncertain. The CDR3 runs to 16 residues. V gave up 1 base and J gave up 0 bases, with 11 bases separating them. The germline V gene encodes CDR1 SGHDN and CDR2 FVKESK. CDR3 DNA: TGTGCCAGCAGCCAAGTCGAGGTCTTTAGCACAGATACGCAGTATTTT. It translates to CASSQVEVFSTDTQYF.

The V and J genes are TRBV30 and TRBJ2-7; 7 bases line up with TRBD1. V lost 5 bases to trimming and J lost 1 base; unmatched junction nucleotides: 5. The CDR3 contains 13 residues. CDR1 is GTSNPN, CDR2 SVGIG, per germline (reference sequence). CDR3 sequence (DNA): TGTGCCTGGGGGCAGGGGGTGTCCTACGAGCAGTACTTC. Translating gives CAWGQGVSYEQYF.

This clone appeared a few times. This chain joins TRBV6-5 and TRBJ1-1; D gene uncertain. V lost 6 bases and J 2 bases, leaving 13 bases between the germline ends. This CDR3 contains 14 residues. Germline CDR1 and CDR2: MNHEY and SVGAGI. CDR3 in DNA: TGTGCCAGCAGAGAATCCCACACCAACACTGAAGCTTTCTTT. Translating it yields CASRESHTNTEAFF.

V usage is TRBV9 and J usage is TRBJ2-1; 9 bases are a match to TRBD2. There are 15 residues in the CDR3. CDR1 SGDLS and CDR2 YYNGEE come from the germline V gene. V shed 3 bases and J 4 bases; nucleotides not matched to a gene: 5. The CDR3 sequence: CASSGLAGLYNEQFF. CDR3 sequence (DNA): TGTGCCAGCAGCGGGCTAGCGGGGTTATACAATGAGCAGTTCTTC.